This TCR beta chain was recorded in a study of T cell changes during pregnancy in multiple sclerosis. The germline gives CDR1 MNHEY, CDR2 SMNVEV (reference sequence). V shed 7 bases and J 4 bases; nucleotides not matched to a gene: 3. The CDR3 has 14 residues. Only in-frame clones appear in the TCRdb table, and some are missing; sequencing was by immunoSEQ multiplex PCR. The data hold 34,000 or so clones, with roughly 88% observed a single time. This chain uses TRBV27 with TRBJ2-2, with TRBD1 identical over 10 bases. This specimen consisted of peripheral blood, obtained in the second trimester of pregnancy. The receptor's source is a female donor in good health, enrolled as a control in a pregnancy study. CDR3 loop: CASNDRGPTGELFF. The CDR3 bases are TGTGCCAGCAACGACAGGGGGCCCACCGGGGAGCTGTTTTTT.